Each of the 12 T cell receptor beta chains below was sequenced from the same sample in a study of glioma-infiltrating T cells after dendritic cell vaccination. The time point here: after dendritic cell vaccination, including at tumor progression/relapse. Using immunoSEQ multiplex PCR, the repertoire was profiled, and TCRdb retains in-frame clones only, with some absent. This table holds roughly 62,000 clones, about 80% found once. The material sequenced was blood, taken after dendritic cell vaccination. Every receptor here comes from a human donor with glioblastoma.

The chain has TRBV7-9 and TRBJ1-1, with D possibly TRBD1 on 6 matching bases. Between the trimmed V and J ends, which lost 2 bases and 6 bases, there was a span of 16 bases. Germline-derived CDR1 and CDR2 are SEHNR and FQNEAQ (reference sequence). The CDR3 has 15 amino acids. The chain's CDR3 is CASSLRGALWAEAFF. DNA for the CDR3: TGTGCCAGCAGCTTACGGGGGGCGTTATGGGCTGAAGCTTTCTTT.

The J gene is TRBJ2-1, the V gene TRBV5-1; 9 bases agree with TRBD1. The CDR3 contains 17 residues. J gave up 10 bases and V 4 bases, and 18 bases lay outside the gene matches. Germline CDR1 SGHRS, CDR2 YFSETQ. The chain's CDR3 is CASSGIPGQGIFGEQFF. CDR3 DNA sequence: TGCGCCAGCAGCGGCATACCGGGACAGGGAATTTTTGGGGAGCAGTTCTTC. Supplemented by reference TRBV5-1 and TRBJ2-1, the full variable domain reads KAGVTQTPRYLIKTRGQQVTLSCSPISGHRSVSWYQQTPGQGLQFLFEYFSETQRNKGNFPGRFSGRQFSNSRSEMNVSTLELGDSALYLCASSGIPGQGIFGEQFFGPGTRLTVL.

In this sample, this clone turned up once. This chain uses TRBV6-8 with TRBJ1-2; D remains unclear. V was shortened by 2 bases and J by 2 bases, with 3 bases between the two germline ends. In germline, CDR1 is MNHGY, CDR2 SAAAGT. This CDR3 is built from 12 residues. The CDR3 DNA is TGTGCCAGCAGTTACCGGAACTATGGCTACACCTTC. The encoded protein is CASSYRNYGYTF.

Concerning this clone: A read error may account for a junction end that differs from germline. The genes are TRBV6-5 and TRBJ1-1, with D unresolved. Germline V CDR1 and CDR2: MNHEY, SVGAGI. The CDR3 runs 12 residues. The CDR3 protein is CASSYSNSEAFF. DNA of the CDR3: TGTGCCAGCAGTTACTCGAACTCTGAAGCTTTCTTT.

The CDR3 loop reads CASSSGAGYGYTF. CDR3 bases: TGTGCCAGCAGCTCAGGGGCGGGCTATGGCTACACCTTC. The chain links TRBV7-9 to TRBJ1-2, with a weak D call TRBD1 (6 bases). Germline assignment: CDR1 SEHNR and CDR2 FQNEAQ (reference sequence). CDR3 length: 13 residues. Trimming left V 4 bases short and J 4 bases short, with 10 bases between.

The chain recombines TRBV9 with TRBJ2-7; D possibly corresponds to TRBD1 (5 bases). This CDR3 contains 15 residues. V was shortened by 4 bases and J by 6 bases, with 20 bases between the two germline ends. The V gene's germline CDR1 is SGDLS and CDR2 YYNGEE. The CDR3 protein is CASSPRDGRAVEQYF. The CDR3 coding sequence is TGTGCCAGCAGCCCTCGAGATGGCAGGGCGGTCGAGCAGTACTTC.

The chain has TRBV2 and TRBJ1-1, with TRBD1 matching 8 bases. The CDR3 runs to 14 residues. With 8 bases clipped from V and 3 bases from J, the junction kept 8 bases outside the gene matches. CDR1 is SNHLY, CDR2 FYNNEI, per germline. The CDR3 reads CASEGQGGYTEAFF. CDR3 sequence (DNA): TGTGCCAGCGAAGGACAGGGAGGATACACTGAAGCTTTCTTT.

This chain links TRBV10-3 with TRBJ1-1, with a possible D match to TRBD1 (5 bases). V gave up 7 bases and J gave up 1 base, with 10 bases separating them. Germline V gene data show CDR1 as ENHRY and CDR2 as SYGVKD. The CDR3 is 13 amino acids. The CDR3 region has the DNA TGTGCCATCACCACAACAGGGAACACTGAAGCTTTCTTT. It encodes CAITTTGNTEAFF.

V gene TRBV7-9 combines with J gene TRBJ2-1; D call uncertain. This CDR3 contains 13 residues. Trimming stripped 1 base from V and 7 bases from J, with 8 bases between. Germline V lookup: CDR1 SEHNR, CDR2 FQNEAQ (reference sequence). CDR3 nucleotide sequence: TGTGCCAGCAGCTTAGTAGCTTGGAATGAGCAGTTCTTC. Translating gives CASSLVAWNEQFF.

The CDR3 coding sequence is TGTGCCAGTAAAGACGGGTTTTACGAGCAGTACTTC. Its protein is CASKDGFYEQYF. The chain couples TRBV6-5 to TRBJ2-7; D remains ambiguous. Germline CDR1 and CDR2: MNHEY and SVGAGI. V was trimmed by 9 bases and J by 4 bases, leaving 13 bases between them. CDR3 length: 12 residues.

This chain connects TRBV29-1 to TRBJ2-5, with TRBD1 matching over 11 bases. V shed 6 bases and J 5 bases; nucleotides not matched to a gene: 5. This CDR3 region has 13 residues. The germline V gene has CDR1 SQVTM and CDR2 ANQGSEA. CDR3 amino acids: CSVAGQGGETQYF. The CDR3 DNA reads as TGCAGCGTGGCGGGACAGGGGGGGGAGACCCAGTACTTC. Combining the CDR3 with reference TRBV29-1 and TRBJ2-5 gives the whole variable domain SAVISQKPSRDICQRGTSLTIQCQVDSQVTMMFWYRQQPGQSLTLIATANQGSEATYESGFVIDKFPISRPNLTFSTLTVSNMSPEDSSIYLCSVAGQGGETQYFGPGTRLLVL.

The chain uses TRBV5-1 and TRBJ1-6, with D uncertain. The length of the CDR3 is 17 residues. Germline loops: CDR1 SGHRS, CDR2 YFSETQ. Trimming took 6 bases from V and 0 from J, leaving 16 bases between them. CDR3 nucleotide sequence: TGCGCCAGCAAAGACTGGTCGTTGAGCTCCTATAATTCACCCCTCCACTTT. Translating gives CASKDWSLSSYNSPLHF.